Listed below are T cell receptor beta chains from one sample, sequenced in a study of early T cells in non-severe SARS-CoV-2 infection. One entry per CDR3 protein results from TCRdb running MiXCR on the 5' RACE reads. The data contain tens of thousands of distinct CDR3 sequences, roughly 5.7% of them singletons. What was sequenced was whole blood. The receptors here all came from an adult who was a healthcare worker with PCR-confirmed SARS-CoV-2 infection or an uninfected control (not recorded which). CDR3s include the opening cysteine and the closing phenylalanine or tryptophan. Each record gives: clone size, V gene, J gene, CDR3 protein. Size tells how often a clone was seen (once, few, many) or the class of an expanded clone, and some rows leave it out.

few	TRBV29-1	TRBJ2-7	CSAQLGQDTYEQYF
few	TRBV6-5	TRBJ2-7	CASSYAGGRVAEQYF
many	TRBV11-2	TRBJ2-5	CASSLASNPQETQYF
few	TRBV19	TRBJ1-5	CASSKGQEWFQPQHF
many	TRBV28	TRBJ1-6	CASKPLDKSASPLHF
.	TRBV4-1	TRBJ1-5	CASSQGRNQPQHF
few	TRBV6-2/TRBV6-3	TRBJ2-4	CASSYRAGNVNIQYF
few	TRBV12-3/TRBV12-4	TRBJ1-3	CASRRQGSGNTIYF
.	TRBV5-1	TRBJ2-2	CASSLEGGGTGELFF
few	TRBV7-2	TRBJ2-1	CASSSTTPGLVLNEQFF
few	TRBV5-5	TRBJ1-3	CASSLGYGDSGNTIYF
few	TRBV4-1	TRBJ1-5	CASSQEAGGNQPQHF
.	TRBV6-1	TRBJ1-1	CASSSQGALNTEAFF
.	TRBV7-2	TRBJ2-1	CASSLSPGPAYNEQFF
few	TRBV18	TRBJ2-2	CASSPGPGELFF
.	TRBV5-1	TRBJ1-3	CASSLDGQGVNTIYF
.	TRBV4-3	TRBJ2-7	CASSPSGQGVHEQYF
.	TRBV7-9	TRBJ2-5	CASSRTRGQETQYF
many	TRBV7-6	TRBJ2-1	CASSWGMDEQFF
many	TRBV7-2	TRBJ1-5	CASSSTGFQPQHF
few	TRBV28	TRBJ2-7	CASSFRARYEQYF
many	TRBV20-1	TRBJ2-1	CSANGLRGANEQFF
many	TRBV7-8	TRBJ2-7	CASSQTTYEQYF
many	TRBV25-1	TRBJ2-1	CASSRLAESSYNEQFF
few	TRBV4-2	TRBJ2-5	CASSQDAGLKTQYF
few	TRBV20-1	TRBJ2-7	CSAAGFSSYEQYF
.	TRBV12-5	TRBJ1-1	CASGIELNTEAFF
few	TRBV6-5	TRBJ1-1	CASRTMEGRQNTEAFF
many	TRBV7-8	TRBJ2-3	CASSLEAGGTDTQYF
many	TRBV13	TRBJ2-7	CASSVARDEQYF
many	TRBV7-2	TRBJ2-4	CASSPGTSGGTGIQYF
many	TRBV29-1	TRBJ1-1	CSVEADRENTEAFF
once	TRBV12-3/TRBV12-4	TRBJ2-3	CASSSPTSGDTDTQYF
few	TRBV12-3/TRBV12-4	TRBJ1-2	CASSSGTALYGYTF
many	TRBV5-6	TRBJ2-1	CASSLPAGGGQFF
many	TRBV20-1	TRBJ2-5	CSATGRTSGQETQYF
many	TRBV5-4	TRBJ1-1	CASSLSLLTPEAFF
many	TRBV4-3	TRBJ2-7	CASSQDNRGYEQYF
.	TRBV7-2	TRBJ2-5	CASSLAGPGETQYF
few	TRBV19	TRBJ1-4	CASNQNLPEKLFF
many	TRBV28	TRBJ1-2	CASFLGRDHGYTF
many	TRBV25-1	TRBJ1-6	CASSDPGDPWNSPLHF
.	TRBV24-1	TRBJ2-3	CATSQTSGSTDTQYF
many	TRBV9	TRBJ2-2	CASSTQGYTGELFF
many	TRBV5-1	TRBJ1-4	CASSTQYRGRTNEKLFF
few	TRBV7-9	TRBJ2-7	CASSPLNFYSGTEKNYEQYF
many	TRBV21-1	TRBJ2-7	CASSQTGVAYEQYF
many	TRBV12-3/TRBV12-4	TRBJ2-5	CASSLGQGAFETQYF
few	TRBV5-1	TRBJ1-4	CASTTDGANEKLFF
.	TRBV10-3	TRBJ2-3	CAISEEFSTDTQYF
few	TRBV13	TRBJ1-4	CASSSRDRVPNEKLFF
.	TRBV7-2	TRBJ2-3	CASSLGTSTDTQYF
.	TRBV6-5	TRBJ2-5	CASSRTSGEGTKTQYF
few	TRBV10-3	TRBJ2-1	CAISLGQGAHNEQFF
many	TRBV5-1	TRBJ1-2	CASSLSDRHSYGYTF
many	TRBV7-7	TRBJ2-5	CASSPWTSGGTQYF
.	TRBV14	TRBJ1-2	CASSQVESGYTF
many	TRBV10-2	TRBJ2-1	CASSETHYNEQFF
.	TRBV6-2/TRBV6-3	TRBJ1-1	CASSYGVQDLNTEAFF
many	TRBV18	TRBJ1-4	CASSPLSPISNEKLFF